What follows are 18 T cell receptor beta chains derived from one specimen sequenced in a study of T cells in Graves' hyperthyroidism and ophthalmopathy. RNA transcripts yielded amplified TCR beta CDR3 regions. TCR CDR3 regions were first amplified by RT-PCR with HTBI primers. MiXCR, applied by TCRdb to the multiplex PCR reads, yields one record per CDR3 protein. Here the sample spans 700,000 or so distinct CDR3 sequences, about 15% being singletons. The sequenced material came from blood. The receptors here all came from a woman in her forties or fifties with Graves' ophthalmopathy.

Ten or more counts support this clonotype. The chain has TRBV6-2 or TRBV6-3 and TRBJ1-1; D ambiguous. This CDR3 region has 14 residues. Germline V CDR1 and CDR2: MNHEY, SVGEGT. The V end was cut by 4 bases, the J end by 1 base, with 10 bases between. CDR3 sequence reads: CASSSVTRNTEAFF. CDR3 bases: TGTGCCAGCAGTTCCGTGACACGGAACACTGAAGCTTTCTTT.

In its sample, this clonotype was seen many times. The J gene is TRBJ2-1, the V gene TRBV11-2; weak D call: TRBD2 (6 bases). The CDR3 is 15 amino acids. The V end was cut by 2 bases, the J end by 9 bases, with 17 bases between. In germline, CDR1 is SGHAT, CDR2 FQNNGV. CDR3 sequence (DNA): TGTGCCAGCAGCTTAATAGACTTAGTGGGGGGTGAGCAGTTCTTC. Its protein product is CASSLIDLVGGEQFF.

Many counts were recorded for this clonotype. The CDR3 loop reads CASSFDYGAHNEQFF. The CDR3 region has the DNA TGTGCCAGCAGCTTTGATTATGGAGCCCACAATGAGCAGTTCTTC. The chain combines TRBV7-2 with TRBJ2-1, with D unclear. Trimming removed 3 bases from V and 5 bases from J, with 14 bases in between. CDR1 and CDR2 (germline): SGHTA, FQGNSA. The CDR3 has 15 amino acids.

This clonotype was recorded many times. The rearrangement joins TRBV7-2 to TRBJ1-5; D is ambiguous. Trimming removed 1 base at V and 0 bases at J, with 10 bases between. The V gene's germline CDR1 is SGHTA and CDR2 FQGNSA. There are 16 residues in the CDR3. The CDR3 DNA reads TGTGCCAGCAGCTTAGTACGGCCAGATAGCAATCAGCCCCAGCATTTT. Translating gives CASSLVRPDSNQPQHF.

The V and J genes are TRBV19 and TRBJ2-7; D not resolved. Trimming took 7 bases from V and 4 from J, leaving 14 bases between them. The CDR3 length is 13 residues. In germline, CDR1 is LNHDA, CDR2 SQIVND (reference sequence). For the CDR3, the DNA is TGTGCCAGTACCCCCCGCGGAAAATACGAGCAGTACTTC. It encodes CASTPRGKYEQYF.

The chain recombines TRBV28 with TRBJ1-1; 8 bases line up with TRBD1. CDR1 and CDR2 from the germline V gene are MDHEN and SYDVKM. The CDR3 extends over 15 amino acids. J was trimmed by 7 bases and V by 2 bases; bases with no gene match: 9. As DNA, the CDR3 is TGTGCCAGCAGTTTACCCGGGACAGGCGGTTTTGAAGCTTTCTTT. Translated: CASSLPGTGGFEAFF.

V is TRBV14 and J is TRBJ2-7; no firm D call. This CDR3 is built from 13 residues. Germline values: CDR1 SGHDN, CDR2 FVKESK. Between the trimmed V and J ends, which lost 0 bases and 5 bases, there was a span of 8 bases. The CDR3, as DNA: TGTGCCAGCAGCCAAGAAGGAGCCGACGAGCAGTACTTC. It is translated as CASSQEGADEQYF.

Ten or more counts support this clonotype. The CDR3 coding sequence is TGTGCCAGCAGCTATCTAGCGGGAGCCAAGGATGAGCAGTTCTTC. Translating it yields CASSYLAGAKDEQFF. The V gene is TRBV12-3 or TRBV12-4, the J gene TRBJ2-1; 10 bases align to TRBD2. The CDR3 runs to 15 residues. Unmatched junction bases numbered 10, after V lost 6 bases and J lost 8 bases.

At least ten counts were recorded for this clonotype. The gene calls are TRBV28 and TRBJ2-1; possibly TRBD1 for D (6 bases). CDR1 is MDHEN, CDR2 SYDVKM, per germline. V dropped 4 bases and J dropped 7 bases, with 23 bases sitting between them. The CDR3 has 17 amino acids. The CDR3 spells CASSSPNRVYPRNEQFF. The CDR3 DNA follows: TGTGCCAGCAGTTCACCTAACAGGGTTTATCCAAGGAATGAGCAGTTCTTC.

This clonotype was picked up many times. The rearrangement joins TRBV2 to TRBJ2-3, with a weak D call TRBD1 (6 bases). Germline CDR1 and CDR2: SNHLY and FYNNEI. Trimming shortened V by 6 bases and J by 1 base, and 14 bases separated the two germline ends. The CDR3 totals 15 residues. CDR3 sequence: CASSRQDPGTDTQYF. The CDR3 bases are TGTGCCAGCAGCCGACAGGACCCTGGCACAGATACGCAGTATTTT.

This clonotype was counted a few times. The chain joins TRBV5-1 to TRBJ2-1; TRBD2 matches 8 bases. Germline V CDR1 and CDR2: SGHRS, YFSETQ. CDR3 length equals 17 residues. The V and J ends lost 0 bases and 4 bases, in that order; junction bases with no gene match: 9. The CDR3 region is CASSLAPAGEGYNEQFF. The CDR3 DNA follows: TGCGCCAGCAGCTTGGCCCCAGCGGGAGAGGGGTACAATGAGCAGTTCTTC.

The V call is TRBV2, the J call TRBJ2-1, with TRBD1 identical over 7 bases. This CDR3 is 12 amino acids long. With V trimmed by 4 bases and J by 12 bases, 6 bases remained unmatched. The V gene's germline CDR1 is SNHLY and CDR2 FYNNEI. The chain's CDR3 is CASSGDRPGQFF. Here the CDR3 DNA reads TGTGCCAGCAGTGGGGACAGACCGGGGCAGTTCTTC.

For this clonotype: One base away lies a much larger clone, so this may be a sequencing read error. V is TRBV7-9 and J is TRBJ2-1; D is undetermined. V was pared by 11 bases and J by 6 bases, with 17 bases between. Germline CDR1 and CDR2: SEHNR and FQNEAQ (reference sequence). The CDR3 sequence is 13 residues long. CDR3 sequence reads: CARTYPRSNEQFF. The CDR3 nucleotides read TGTGCCCGCACCTACCCTCGGAGCAATGAGCAGTTCTTC.

This clonotype has a count of ten or more. This chain links TRBV7-8 with TRBJ2-1, with 9 nucleotides matching TRBD2. In germline, CDR1 is SGHVS, CDR2 FQNEAQ. The J segment lost 5 bases and the V segment lost 5 bases, leaving 19 bases of the junction unmatched. The CDR3 has 19 residues. The CDR3: CASSPRLAGVLLPHNEQFF. In nucleotides, the CDR3 is TGTGCCAGCAGCCCCCGGTTAGCGGGGGTTCTGCTGCCACACAATGAGCAGTTCTTC.

This rearrangement joins TRBV10-3 to TRBJ2-7; tentative D call: TRBD2 (7 bases). With 0 bases removed from V and 3 bases from J, the gap between germline ends came to 18 bases. Germline CDR1 is ENHRY and CDR2 is SYGVKD. The CDR3 is 17 residues long. CDR3 loop: CAISESRGAPIRYEQYF. The DNA of the CDR3 is TGTGCCATCAGTGAGTCCCGGGGGGCCCCTATTCGCTACGAGCAGTACTTC.

This clonotype has a single count. This chain connects TRBV4-3 to TRBJ2-1; D might be TRBD1 (7 bases). Per germline, CDR1 LGHNA and CDR2 YSLEER. V lost 0 bases and J 1 base, leaving 10 bases between the germline ends. This CDR3 has 16 residues. CDR3 coding DNA: TGCGCCAGCAGCCAAGACAGGGGGGAATCCTACAATGAGCAGTTCTTC. Protein product: CASSQDRGESYNEQFF.

The table lists this clonotype with many counts. The V gene is TRBV20-1, the J gene TRBJ2-1; no clear D gene. The CDR3 sequence is 13 residues long. The germline V gene encodes CDR1 DFQATT and CDR2 SNEGSKA (reference sequence). Deletions cut 3 bases from V and 4 bases from J, with 10 bases between. CDR3 DNA: TGCAGTGCTAGGGGGATCCTTTACAATGAGCAGTTCTTC. This codes for CSARGILYNEQFF.

The sample holds many counts of this clonotype. The chain uses TRBV7-9 and TRBJ1-1; D is unresolved. Germline CDR1 reads SEHNR; CDR2 reads FQNEAQ (reference sequence). V lost 10 bases to trimming and J lost 1 base, with 10 bases between them. The CDR3 is 12 residues long. CDR3 region: CAIHPGNTEAFF. The CDR3 nucleotides are TGTGCCATACACCCGGGGAACACTGAAGCTTTCTTT. Variable domain in full (rest from reference TRBV7-9 and TRBJ1-1): DTGVSQNPRHKITKRGQNVTFRCDPISEHNRLYWYRQTLGQGPEFLTYFQNEAQLEKSRLLSDRFSAERPKGSFSTLEIQRTEQGDSAMYLCAIHPGNTEAFFGQGTRLTVV.